These 26 T cell receptor beta chains share one sample of origin, sequenced in a study of tumour-infiltrating T cells in Burkitt lymphoma (dated by TCRdb to 2018 to 2020). The library relied on the immunoSEQ multiplex PCR assay. Held by TCRdb, this immuneACCESS table contains in-frame sequences only and omits some clones. Under half of the omission traces to an unresolved V gene where checked; the cause of the rest is unknown. The sample yields 3,000 to 4,000 clones; about 14% were counted once. Approximately 8% of the sample lies in the top ten. Sequencing was carried out using tumor tissue. These receptors came from a human donor with Burkitt lymphoma.

There are a few counts of this clone. The V gene is TRBV7-8, the J gene TRBJ2-2; weak D call: TRBD2 (5 bases). Germline V gene data show CDR1 as SGHVS and CDR2 as FQNEAQ. The CDR3 extends over 12 amino acids. V was clipped by 4 bases and J by 8 bases, with 8 bases between them. The DNA for the CDR3 is TGTGCCAGCAGCTCCGCGGGTGGGGAGCTGTTTTTT. Its protein product is CASSSAGGELFF.

The chain combines TRBV18 with TRBJ1-2; D is unresolved. This CDR3 has 13 residues. Per the germline V gene, CDR1 is KGHSH and CDR2 is LQKENI. The germline V and J ends were trimmed by 3 bases and 4 bases, with 9 bases remaining between them. CDR3 coding DNA: TGTGCCAGCTCACCGGGCGGAATCTATGGCTACACCTTC. As protein: CASSPGGIYGYTF. Full variable domain (rest looked up from reference TRBV18 and TRBJ1-2): NAGVMQNPRHLVRRRGQEARLRCSPMKGHSHVYWYRQLPEEGLKFMVYLQKENIIDESGMPKERFSAEFPKEGPSILRIQQVVRGDSAAYFCASSPGGIYGYTFGSGTRLTVV.

The chain joins TRBV4-2 to TRBJ1-2; the match to TRBD1 covers 7 bases. Germline CDR1 LGHNA, CDR2 YNFKEQ. This CDR3 spans 15 amino acids. V shed 1 base, J shed 4 bases, and the junction held 6 bases outside the gene matches. The CDR3 sequence is CASSQGDRALYGYTF. The CDR3 DNA is TGTGCCAGCAGCCAAGGAGACAGGGCCCTCTATGGCTACACCTTC.

In its sample, this clone was seen a few times. This chain uses TRBV5-6 with TRBJ2-2; the match to TRBD1 covers 10 bases. Germline CDR1 SGHDT, CDR2 YYEEEE. V was pared by 2 bases and J by 1 base, with 2 bases of the junction left unmatched. This CDR3 is built from 16 residues. The CDR3 sequence: CASSFRDRGNTGELFF. The DNA for the CDR3 is TGTGCCAGCAGCTTCCGGGACAGGGGGAACACCGGGGAGCTGTTTTTT.

This clone occurred a few times. This chain links TRBV19 with TRBJ1-5; maybe TRBD1 (5 bases). CDR1 is LNHDA and CDR2 is SQIVND in the germline V gene (reference sequence). Trimming removed 7 bases at V and 0 bases at J, with 13 bases between. This CDR3 is 15 amino acids long. As DNA, the CDR3 is TGTGCCAGTACCTCGGGACGGTTTAGCAATCAGCCCCAGCATTTT. It codes for CASTSGRFSNQPQHF.

The chain uses TRBV15 and TRBJ1-4; 8 nucleotides match TRBD1. The germline CDR1 and CDR2 sequences are LNHNV and YYDKDF (reference sequence). V shed 1 base and J 4 bases; nucleotides not matched to a gene: 11. This CDR3 is built from 18 residues. The CDR3 region is CATSRAPLNRGSNEKLFF. Written as DNA, the CDR3 is TGTGCCACCAGCAGAGCCCCTTTAAACAGGGGGAGTAATGAAAAACTGTTTTTT.

The CDR3 spells CASSYSGIEAFF. CDR3 nucleotide sequence: TGTGCCAGCAGTTACTCTGGCATTGAAGCTTTCTTT. The J gene is TRBJ1-1, the V gene TRBV6-5; D gene uncertain. The CDR3 consists of 12 residues. The V and J ends lost 0 bases and 7 bases respectively, with 6 bases between them. CDR1 and CDR2 from the germline V gene are MNHEY and SVGAGI.

This clone turned up a few times. J is TRBJ2-3 and V is TRBV7-2; D is unclear. Trimming shortened V by 1 base and J by 2 bases, and 10 bases separated the two germline ends. The germline V gene encodes CDR1 SGHTA and CDR2 FQGNSA. This CDR3 region has 15 residues. The CDR3 DNA reads TGTGCCAGCAGCTTAGGAGAGGTGAACACAGATACGCAGTATTTT. This gives the protein CASSLGEVNTDTQYF.

This clone was observed a few times. This CDR3 is CASSQVSAGGPGGSYNEQFF. In nucleotides, the CDR3 is TGCGCCAGCAGCCAAGTCTCAGCGGGGGGGCCCGGTGGCTCCTACAATGAGCAGTTCTTC. The genes are TRBV4-3 and TRBJ2-1; 10 bases line up with TRBD2. This CDR3 contains 20 residues. With 1 base clipped from V and 0 bases from J, the junction kept 12 bases outside the gene matches. Per the germline V gene, CDR1 is LGHNA and CDR2 is YSLEER.

V gene TRBV7-8 combines with J gene TRBJ1-4, with 7 bases identical to TRBD1. The CDR3 has 17 residues. Trimming took 2 bases from V and 6 from J; bases not matched to a gene: 12. The germline V gene encodes CDR1 SGHVS and CDR2 FQNEAQ. CDR3 DNA: TGTGCCAGCAGCTTATACAGCATCCAGGGGGGTGATGAAAAACTGTTTTTT. This sequence encodes CASSLYSIQGGDEKLFF.

The chain is built from TRBV18 and TRBJ2-5; D gene ambiguous. Germline CDR1 is KGHSH and CDR2 is LQKENI. This CDR3 spans 14 amino acids. Trimming cost V 3 bases and J 4 bases, with 12 bases left between them. CDR3 in amino acids: CASSPAAIIETQYF. The CDR3 region has the DNA TGTGCCAGCTCACCGGCGGCGATAATAGAGACCCAGTACTTC.

The CDR3 region has the DNA TGTGCCAGCAGTTTAACCCGGGGCTCTGGGGCCAACGTCCTGACTTTC. Its protein product is CASSLTRGSGANVLTF. The chain couples TRBV27 to TRBJ2-6, with D possibly matching TRBD2 (5 bases). The CDR3 is 16 residues long. The V end was cut by 2 bases, the J end by 0 bases, with 8 bases between. Germline lookup yields CDR1 MNHEY and CDR2 SMNVEV (reference sequence).

The CDR3, as DNA: TGTGCCAGCAGCCGTGGTCAGGGAGGTAGAGATACGCAGTATTTT. It yields the protein CASSRGQGGRDTQYF. This chain uses TRBV27 with TRBJ2-3; TRBD2 is a possible D gene (6 bases). The CDR3 is made up of 15 amino acids. The germline gives CDR1 MNHEY, CDR2 SMNVEV (reference sequence). V was trimmed by 6 bases and J by 5 bases, leaving 18 bases between them.

This clone was detected only a few times. The chain has TRBV30 and TRBJ1-2, with no clear D. From germline, CDR1 is GTSNPN and CDR2 SVGIG (reference sequence). Trimming took 0 bases from V and 2 from J, leaving 10 bases between them. There are 14 residues in the CDR3. The CDR3 here is CAWSVAQKNYGYTF. CDR3 bases: TGTGCCTGGAGTGTAGCCCAGAAAAACTATGGCTACACCTTC. Supplemented by reference TRBV30 and TRBJ1-2, the full variable domain reads SQTIHQWPATLVQPVGSPLSLECTVEGTSNPNLYWYRQAAGRGLQLLFYSVGIGQISSEVPQNLSASRPQDRQFILSSKKLLLSDSGFYLCAWSVAQKNYGYTFGSGTRLTVV.

Only a few counts were recorded for this clone. V is TRBV7-6 and J is TRBJ1-5; perhaps TRBD1 as D (5 bases). Trimming left V 0 bases short and J 7 bases short, with 7 bases between. This CDR3 comprises 13 residues. Germline V gene data show CDR1 as SGHVS and CDR2 as FNYEAQ. The chain's CDR3 is CASSLAAGQPQHF. The CDR3 DNA reads TGTGCCAGCAGCTTAGCGGCAGGGCAGCCCCAGCATTTT.

The gene calls are TRBV15 and TRBJ1-1; 8 bases map to TRBD1. Looked up from germline, CDR1 is LNHNV and CDR2 is YYDKDF (reference sequence). The ends lost 2 bases at V and 3 bases at J; junction bases unmatched: 2. CDR3 length: 14 residues. CDR3 residues: CATSRRGQDTEAFF. DNA for the CDR3: TGTGCCACCAGCAGAAGGGGACAGGACACTGAAGCTTTCTTT. Full variable domain (missing parts from reference TRBV15 and TRBJ1-1): DAMVIQNPRYQVTQFGKPVTLSCSQTLNHNVMYWYQQKSSQAPKLLFHYYDKDFNNEADTPDNFQSRRPNTSFCFLDIRSPGLGDTAMYLCATSRRGQDTEAFFGQGTRLTVV.

This chain connects TRBV9 to TRBJ2-5; 9 bases align to TRBD2. The better agreement between TRBJ2-7 and the DNA end casts doubt on the J call. The CDR3 consists of 16 residues. The germline gives CDR1 SGDLS, CDR2 YYNGEE. CDR3 in amino acids: CASSVAGGPVPYEQYF. The CDR3 region has the DNA TGTGCCAGCAGCGTGGCGGGGGGGCCCGTACCCTACGAGCAGTACTTC.

This clone turned up a few times. The rearrangement uses TRBV9 and TRBJ2-1, with D possibly being TRBD2 (6 bases). Trimming left V 0 bases short and J 4 bases short, with 14 bases between. The V gene's germline CDR1 is SGDLS and CDR2 YYNGEE. The CDR3 is made up of 16 amino acids. CDR3 amino acids: CASSVAGDVPYNEQFF. The CDR3 coding sequence is TGTGCCAGCAGCGTAGCGGGGGACGTTCCGTACAATGAGCAGTTCTTC.

This clone was found a few times. The CDR3 nucleotides read TGCGCCAGCAGCTTGTTTACCGGGACTAGAGGTATCACCGGGGAGCTGTTTTTT. Translated: CASSLFTGTRGITGELFF. The chain couples TRBV5-1 to TRBJ2-2; 8 bases match TRBD2. The CDR3 has 18 residues. With V trimmed by 1 base and J by 4 bases, 12 bases remained unmatched. The germline V gene encodes CDR1 SGHRS and CDR2 YFSETQ.

The chain links TRBV7-9 to TRBJ1-1; D is uncertain. The CDR3 runs to 13 residues. Trimming stripped 1 base from V and 4 bases from J, with 7 bases between. Germline values: CDR1 SEHNR, CDR2 FQNEAQ (reference sequence). This CDR3 reads CASSLGSSTEAFF. The DNA for the CDR3 is TGTGCCAGCAGCTTAGGGAGTTCCACTGAAGCTTTCTTT.

The sample holds a few counts of this clone. The CDR3 nucleotides read TGTGCCAGCAGCTCCACATACCCCCAGCCCCAGCATTTT. Translated, it gives CASSSTYPQPQHF. J is TRBJ1-5 and V is TRBV7-2, with D unresolved. This CDR3 contains 13 residues. The V end was cut by 4 bases, the J end by 7 bases, with 11 bases between. Per the germline V gene, CDR1 is SGHTA and CDR2 is FQGNSA.

CDR3 DNA: TGCAGCGCTGGGACAGGGAACACCTACGAGCAGTACTTC. Its translation: CSAGTGNTYEQYF. The genes are TRBV29-1 and TRBJ2-7, with 9 bases fitting TRBD1. The CDR3 length is 13 residues. V shed 7 bases and J 2 bases; nucleotides not matched to a gene: 6. The germline V gene encodes CDR1 SQVTM and CDR2 ANQGSEA.

J is TRBJ2-7 and V is TRBV5-6; no clear D. Germline V CDR1 and CDR2: SGHDT, YYEEEE. V gave up 4 bases and J gave up 3 bases, with 14 bases separating them. This CDR3 spans 14 amino acids. CDR3 sequence (DNA): TGTGCCAGCAGCCCCGGACCCGAAAGCTACGAGCAGTACTTC. The encoded protein is CASSPGPESYEQYF.

The chain is built from TRBV13 and TRBJ2-3; the match to TRBD2 covers 11 bases. The CDR3 has 17 amino acids. CDR1 is PRHDT, CDR2 FYEKMQ, per germline (reference sequence). V trimming: 5 bases; J trimming: 2 bases; junction bases outside the gene matches: 9. For the CDR3, the DNA is TGTGCCAGCAGCATAAAGGGACTAGCGGAGAACACAGATACGCAGTATTTT. Amino acids: CASSIKGLAENTDTQYF.

This clone appeared a few times. The chain couples TRBV19 to TRBJ2-3; D possibly corresponds to TRBD1 (5 bases). Germline CDR1 is LNHDA and CDR2 is SQIVND (reference sequence). This CDR3 has 15 residues. The V end lost 6 bases, the J end lost 0 bases, and 13 bases lay between the germline ends. CDR3 residues: CASRPTGYSTDTQYF. The CDR3 DNA follows: TGTGCCAGTAGGCCTACAGGATATAGCACAGATACGCAGTATTTT.

This clone was counted between two and nine times. The gene calls are TRBV27 and TRBJ2-2; TRBD1 aligns across 8 bases. Per germline, CDR1 MNHEY and CDR2 SMNVEV (reference sequence). V was clipped by 5 bases and J by 4 bases; unmatched bases: 9. The CDR3 consists of 16 residues. DNA for the CDR3: TGTGCCAGCAGTCACCCAGGGGGCCGTAGCACCGGGGAGCTGTTTTTT. Amino acids: CASSHPGGRSTGELFF.